Listed below are T cell receptor beta chains from one sample, sequenced in a study of control samples from healthy donors and cancer patients. The table came from immunoSEQ multiplex PCR; TCRdb's copy has only in-frame clones and leaves some out. Among roughly 130,000 clones listed, 85% to 95% were seen once. Sequenced sample: PBMCs. These receptors originate from a man aged 50-59 years with head and neck cancer. The CDR3 runs from the conserved cysteine through the conserved F or W. Fields, in order: clone size, D gene, J gene, V gene, CDR3 protein, CDR3 DNA. D genes are given only for firm matches. The listing skips clone size in some rows; elsewhere it reads once, few, many or a size class.

NA NA TRBJ1-3 TRBV2 CASSETRGNTIYF TGTGCCAGCAGTGAGACACGGGGAAACACCATATATTTT
NA NA TRBJ1-5 TRBV5-4 CASSYGTDSNQPQHF TGTGCCAGCAGTTATGGGACGGATAGCAATCAGCCCCAGCATTTT
few NA TRBJ2-5 TRBV27 CASSFIGMGQKKETQYF TGTGCCAGCAGTTTCATCGGCATGGGCCAGAAAAAAGAGACCCAGTACTTC
NA TRBD1 TRBJ1-4 TRBV7-8 CASSVDRGDEKLFF TGTGCCAGCAGCGTGGACAGGGGAGATGAAAAACTGTTTTTT
NA NA TRBJ1-2 TRBV29-1 CSVLTANYGYTF TGCAGCGTGCTGACAGCTAACTATGGCTACACCTTC
NA TRBD2 TRBJ2-3 TRBV3-1/TRBV3-2 CASSPRGATSGMSTQYF TGTGCCAGCAGCCCCAGAGGGGCGACTAGCGGCATGAGTACGCAGTATTTT
NA TRBD2 TRBJ2-2 TRBV7-3 CASSFGLAGNTGELFF TGTGCCAGCAGCTTTGGACTAGCGGGGAACACCGGGGAGCTGTTTTTT
NA NA TRBJ1-1 TRBV11-2 CASSFGRGTEAFF TGTGCCAGCAGCTTTGGTAGGGGTACTGAAGCTTTCTTT
NA NA TRBJ2-3 TRBV6-1 CASSEAGQTQYF TGTGCCAGCAGTGAAGCGGGACAAACGCAGTATTTT
NA TRBD1 TRBJ1-2 TRBV6-5 CASLLKGQRFYGYTF TGTGCCAGCCTGTTAAAGGGACAGCGGTTCTATGGCTACACCTTC
NA NA TRBJ2-3 TRBV7-9 CASSLAQAGGTDTQYF TGTGCCAGCAGCTTGGCCCAGGCCGGGGGCACAGATACGCAGTATTTT
NA TRBD1 TRBJ2-7 TRBV30 CAWSNYDRGGEQYF TGTGCCTGGAGTAACTACGACAGGGGGGGCGAGCAGTACTTC
NA NA TRBJ1-1 TRBV9 CASSVGGAGTEAFF TGTGCCAGCAGCGTAGGTGGGGCCGGCACTGAAGCTTTCTTT
NA TRBD1 TRBJ2-5 TRBV18 CASSRGLLETQYF TGTGCCAGCTCAAGGGGGCTCCTGGAGACCCAGTACTTC
NA NA TRBJ2-4 TRBV6-5 CASSYTRGVKNIQYF TGTGCCAGCAGCTATACTCGAGGAGTTAAAAACATTCAGTACTTC
NA NA TRBJ1-1 TRBV6-6 CASSSPTVAEAFF TGTGCCAGCAGTTCCCCGACAGTGGCTGAAGCTTTCTTT
NA TRBD1 TRBJ1-2 TRBV29-1 CSAAGTGNYGYTF TGCAGCGCCGCCGGGACAGGGAACTATGGCTACACCTTC
NA NA TRBJ2-3 TRBV7-9 CASSLHPDTQYF TGTGCCAGCAGCTTACATCCGGATACGCAGTATTTT
NA NA TRBJ2-7 TRBV5-1 CASSFSQVLSYEQYF TGCGCCAGCAGCTTTTCCCAGGTACTTTCCTACGAGCAGTACTTC
many NA TRBJ1-6 TRBV5-6 CASSLGGGYNSPLHF TGTGCCAGCAGCTTGGGCGGGGGCTATAATTCACCCCTCCACTTT
NA NA TRBJ1-4 TRBV28 CASSLPSKNEKLFF TGTGCCAGCAGTTTACCTTCGAAAAATGAAAAACTGTTTTTT
NA TRBD2 TRBJ2-5 TRBV6-2/TRBV6-3 CASSYRAAGVEETQYF TGTGCCAGCAGTTACCGAGCAGCGGGGGTGGAAGAGACCCAGTACTTC
NA NA TRBJ2-2 TRBV7-2 CASREHTGELFF TGTGCCAGCAGGGAACACACCGGGGAGCTGTTTTTT
NA NA TRBJ1-3 TRBV15 CATSRGTLSGNTIYF TGTGCCACCAGCAGAGGGACACTCTCTGGAAACACCATATATTTT
NA TRBD2 TRBJ2-3 TRBV28 CAIAGVAGTDTQYF TGTGCCATAGCGGGGGTAGCGGGCACAGATACGCAGTATTTT
NA TRBD2 TRBJ2-3 TRBV28 CASSLSRRSGGDTQYF TGTGCCAGCAGTTTATCCCGCCGGAGCGGGGGGGATACGCAGTATTTT